This T cell receptor (beta chain) is from a study of cytomegalovirus exposure and HLA in healthy donors. Each of the donors was a healthy bone marrow donor. Both 60 Vbeta primers and 13 Jbeta primers went into the PCR. Libraries were prepared by immunoSEQ multiplex PCR; TCRdb keeps only in-frame clonotypes and omits some of them. Of under 100,000 clones in the sample, roughly 78% were seen once. Study conclusions and caveats: Per a later analysis, about 18,000 TCR beta sequences showed association with HLA alleles at 0.05 false discovery rate. Trimming of TCR beta V- and J-genes showed a link, identified in a later analysis, to a missense DCLRE1C variant. Most subjects' HLA-A and HLA-B alleles were reportedly predicted from TCR beta sequences.

Of note for this clone: Its antigen is undetermined.

V lost 7 bases and J lost 0, with 16 bases in between. The germline V gene encodes CDR1 MNHNY and CDR2 SVGAGI (reference sequence). This CDR3 contains 15 residues. Input material: PBMCs. The V gene is TRBV6-6, the J gene TRBJ2-7, with D possibly being TRBD1 (6 bases). The clonotype was recovered from a man aged 25 to 40 in good health and CMV-seronegative. The CDR3 nucleotides read TGTGCCAGCACCCCGAGGGGGTATAGCTCCTACGAGCAGTACTTC. It specifies CASTPRGYSSYEQYF.